A single sample gave rise to the 14 T cell receptor beta chains below, sequenced in a study of blood T cell repertoires in COVID-19. TCRdb keeps only in-frame clones here, not all; method: immunoSEQ multiplex PCR. The sample shows about 130,000 clones, approximately 80% of them seen only once. Sequenced: peripheral blood. The origin of the receptors is a woman in her fifties or sixties with acute or convalescent COVID-19.

This rearrangement joins TRBV7-2 to TRBJ2-3; the match to TRBD2 covers 10 bases. There are 14 residues in the CDR3. V was pared by 8 bases and J by 6 bases, with 8 bases of the junction left unmatched. Germline V CDR1 and CDR2: SGHTA, FQGNSA. Here the CDR3 DNA reads TGTGCCAGCGGCGCTAGCGGGGGCGGGGATACGCAGTATTTT. The encoded protein is CASGASGGGDTQYF. Using reference TRBV7-2 and TRBJ2-3 for the parts outside the CDR3, the full variable domain is GAGVSQSPSNKVTEKGKDVELRCDPISGHTALYWYRQSLGQGLEFLIYFQGNSAPDKSGLPSDRFSAERTGGSVSTLTIQRTQQEDSAVYLCASGASGGGDTQYFGPGTRLTVL.

Turning to this clone: The junction and the germline gene differ at one end; a read error may be behind it. The rearrangement joins TRBV5-1 to TRBJ2-3; 8 bases match TRBD2. Germline assignment: CDR1 SGHRS and CDR2 YFSETQ. The CDR3 has 16 residues. In DNA, the CDR3 is TGCGCCCGCAGCTTGGCCGGGGGGGGGCGTGGTGATACGCAGTATTTT. Protein sequence: CARSLAGGGRGDTQYF. Full variable domain (outside the CDR3, taken from reference TRBV5-1 and TRBJ2-3): KAGVTQTPRYLIKTRGQQVTLSCSPISGHRSVSWYQQTPGQGLQFLFEYFSETQRNKGNFPGRFSGRQFSNSRSEMNVSTLELGDSALYLCARSLAGGGRGDTQYFGPGTRLTVL.

V is TRBV6-2 or TRBV6-3 and J is TRBJ2-6; no clear D. Germline V lookup: CDR1 MNHEY, CDR2 SVGEGT. The CDR3 is made up of 15 amino acids. The ends were cut back, 2 bases at V and 4 bases at J, with 9 bases in the middle. The CDR3 nucleotides are TGTGCCAGCAGTTACCCTAAGTGGGGGGCCAACGTCCTGACTTTC. Amino acid sequence: CASSYPKWGANVLTF.

The V gene is TRBV3-1 (or the pseudogene TRBV3-2), the J gene TRBJ1-2; D might be TRBD1 (6 bases). Germline values: CDR1 LGHDT, CDR2 YNNKEL (reference sequence). The CDR3 spans 15 residues. With 1 base removed from V and 4 bases from J, the gap between germline ends came to 13 bases. This CDR3 is CASSQGAGVAYGYTF. In nucleotides, the CDR3 is TGTGCCAGCAGCCAAGGGGCAGGGGTAGCCTATGGCTACACCTTC.

The V and J genes are TRBV2 and TRBJ2-7; D is undetermined. V lost 2 bases to trimming and J lost 0 bases, with 5 bases between them. CDR1 and CDR2 (germline): SNHLY, FYNNEI. This CDR3 region has 13 residues. DNA for the CDR3: TGTGCCAGCAGTGAACGCGGCTCCTACGAGCAGTACGTC. Amino acid sequence: CASSERGSYEQYV.

V and J are TRBV6-5 and TRBJ1-1, with D maybe TRBD1 (6 bases). V was shortened by 4 bases and J by 11 bases, with 14 bases between the two germline ends. The CDR3 runs to 12 residues. In germline, CDR1 is MNHEY, CDR2 SVGAGI. This CDR3 reads CASSSTGTRAFF. CDR3 DNA sequence: TGTGCCAGCAGTTCCACGGGGACAAGGGCTTTCTTT.

V usage is TRBV29-1 and J usage is TRBJ1-2, with 7 bases matching TRBD1. The CDR3 is 17 amino acids. Germline-derived CDR1 and CDR2 are SQVTM and ANQGSEA. V lost 4 bases and J lost 1; bases outside the gene matches: 15. CDR3 residues: CSVGPSGPGQDNYGYTF. CDR3 coding DNA: TGCAGCGTTGGCCCGAGCGGGCCTGGACAGGATAACTATGGCTACACCTTC.

This chain connects TRBV5-4 to TRBJ1-2; the D is unclear. Germline CDR1 is SGHNT and CDR2 is YYREEE (reference sequence). This CDR3 is built from 13 residues. Trimming cost V 5 bases and J 4 bases, with 12 bases left between them. Here the CDR3 reads CASRTEAAYGYTF. The DNA of the CDR3 is TGTGCCAGCAGAACCGAGGCAGCCTATGGCTACACCTTC.

The rearrangement joins TRBV5-4 to TRBJ1-1; possible D gene TRBD1, 5 bases. V was trimmed by 0 bases and J by 1 base, leaving 10 bases between them. The CDR3 runs 15 residues. Germline CDR1 and CDR2: SGHNT and YYREEE (reference sequence). Here the CDR3 reads CASSLAGGGNTEAFF. The DNA of the CDR3 is TGTGCCAGCAGCTTGGCCGGGGGGGGGAACACTGAAGCTTTCTTT.

V and J are TRBV5-1 and TRBJ1-1; D gene uncertain. CDR3 size: 14 residues. Trimming took 0 bases from V and 3 from J, leaving 9 bases between them. The germline V gene encodes CDR1 SGHRS and CDR2 YFSETQ. CDR3 sequence reads: CASSLALGHTEAFF. As DNA, the CDR3 is TGCGCCAGCAGCTTGGCCCTGGGCCACACTGAAGCTTTCTTT.

The chain carries TRBV30 and TRBJ2-7; 8 positions agree with TRBD1. The CDR3 contains 11 residues. Germline CDR1 and CDR2: GTSNPN and SVGIG (reference sequence). V was clipped by 4 bases and J by 6 bases; unmatched bases: 2. CDR3 region: CAWTTGGEQYF. The CDR3 coding sequence is TGTGCCTGGACAACAGGGGGCGAGCAGTACTTC.

CDR3 in DNA: TGTGCCAGCAGTTTAATCGTCGACTATGGCTACACCTTC. Amino acids: CASSLIVDYGYTF. The chain couples TRBV12-3 or TRBV12-4 to TRBJ1-2; the D is unclear. The CDR3 totals 13 residues. V was cut by 2 bases and J by 3 bases, with 7 bases left in between.

CDR3 sequence: CASRSEGFRSNQPQHF. The CDR3 nucleotides read TGTGCCAGCCGTTCAGAAGGTTTCAGGAGCAATCAGCCCCAGCATTTT. This chain links TRBV6-5 with TRBJ1-5; no definite D call. Germline CDR1 MNHEY, CDR2 SVGAGI. This CDR3 is 16 amino acids long. V lost 8 bases and J lost 1, with 18 bases in between.

This chain links TRBV7-6 with TRBJ1-3; D perhaps matches TRBD1 (5 bases). CDR1 and CDR2 (germline): SGHVS, FNYEAQ. This CDR3 comprises 18 residues. V lost 0 bases, J lost 1 base, and 16 bases lay in between. This CDR3 reads CASSLAPQGFRSGNTIYF. CDR3 in DNA: TGTGCCAGCAGCTTAGCCCCCCAGGGTTTTAGATCTGGAAACACCATATATTTT.